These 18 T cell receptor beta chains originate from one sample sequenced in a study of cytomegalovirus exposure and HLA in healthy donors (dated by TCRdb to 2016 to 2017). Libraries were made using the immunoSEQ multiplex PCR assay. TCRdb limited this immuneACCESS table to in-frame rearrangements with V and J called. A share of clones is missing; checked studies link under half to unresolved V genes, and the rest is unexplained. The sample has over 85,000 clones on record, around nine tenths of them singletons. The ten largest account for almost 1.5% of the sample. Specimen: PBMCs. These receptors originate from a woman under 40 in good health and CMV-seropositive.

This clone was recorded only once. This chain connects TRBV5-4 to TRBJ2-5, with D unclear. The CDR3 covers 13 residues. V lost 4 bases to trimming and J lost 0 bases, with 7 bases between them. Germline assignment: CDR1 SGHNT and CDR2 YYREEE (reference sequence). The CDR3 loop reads CASSLDYQETQYF. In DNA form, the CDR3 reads TGTGCCAGCAGCCTTGACTACCAAGAGACCCAGTACTTC. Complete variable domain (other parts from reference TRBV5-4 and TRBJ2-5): ETGVTQSPTHLIKTRGQQVTLRCSSQSGHNTVSWYQQALGQGPQFIFQYYREEENGRGNFPPRFSGLQFPNYSSELNVNALELDDSALYLCASSLDYQETQYFGPGTRLLVL.

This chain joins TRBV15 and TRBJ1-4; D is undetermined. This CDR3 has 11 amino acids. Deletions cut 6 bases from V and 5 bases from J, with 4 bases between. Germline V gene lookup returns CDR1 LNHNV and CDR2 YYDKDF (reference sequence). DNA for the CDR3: TGTGCCACCAGGTCGAATGAAAAACTGTTTTTT. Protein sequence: CATRSNEKLFF.

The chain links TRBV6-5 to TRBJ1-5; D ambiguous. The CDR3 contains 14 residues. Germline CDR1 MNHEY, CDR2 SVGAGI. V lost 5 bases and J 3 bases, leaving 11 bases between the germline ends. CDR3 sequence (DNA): TGTGCCAGCAGTGGCCGGGTCCTCAATCAGCCCCAGCATTTT. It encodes CASSGRVLNQPQHF.

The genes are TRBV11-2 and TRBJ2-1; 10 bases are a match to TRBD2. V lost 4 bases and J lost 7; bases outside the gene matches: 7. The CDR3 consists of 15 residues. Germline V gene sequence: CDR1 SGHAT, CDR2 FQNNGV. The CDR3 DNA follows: TGTGCCAGCAGCTCCCCTAGCGGGGGACTAAATGAGCAGTTCTTC. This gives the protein CASSSPSGGLNEQFF.

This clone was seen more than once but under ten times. The CDR3 here is CASSLYRGEETQYF. CDR3 DNA sequence: TGTGCCAGCAGCCTATACAGGGGAGAGGAGACCCAGTACTTC. The chain recombines TRBV13 with TRBJ2-5, with 7 bases fitting TRBD1. Germline-derived CDR1 and CDR2 are PRHDT and FYEKMQ (reference sequence). V lost 5 bases and J lost 5; bases outside the gene matches: 8. CDR3 length equals 14 residues.

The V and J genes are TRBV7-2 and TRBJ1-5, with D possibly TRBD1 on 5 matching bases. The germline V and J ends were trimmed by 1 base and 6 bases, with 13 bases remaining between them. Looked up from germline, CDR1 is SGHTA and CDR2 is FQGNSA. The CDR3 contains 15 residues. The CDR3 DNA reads TGTGCCAGCAGCTTAGGGGACTATCTGGTTCAGCCCCAGCATTTT. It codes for CASSLGDYLVQPQHF.

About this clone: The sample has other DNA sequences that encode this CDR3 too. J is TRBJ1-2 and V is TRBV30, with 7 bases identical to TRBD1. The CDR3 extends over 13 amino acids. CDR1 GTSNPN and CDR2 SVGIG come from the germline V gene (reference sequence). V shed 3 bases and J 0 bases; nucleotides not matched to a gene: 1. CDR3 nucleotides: TGTGCCTGGAGGGGACAGTCTAACTATGGCTACACCTTC. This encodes CAWRGQSNYGYTF.

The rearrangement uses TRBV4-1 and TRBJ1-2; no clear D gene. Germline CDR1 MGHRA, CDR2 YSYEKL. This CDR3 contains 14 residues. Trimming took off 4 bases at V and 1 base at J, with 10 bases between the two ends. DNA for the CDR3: TGCGCCAGCAGCCGAGAAGAGTTTAACTATGGCTACACCTTC. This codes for CASSREEFNYGYTF.

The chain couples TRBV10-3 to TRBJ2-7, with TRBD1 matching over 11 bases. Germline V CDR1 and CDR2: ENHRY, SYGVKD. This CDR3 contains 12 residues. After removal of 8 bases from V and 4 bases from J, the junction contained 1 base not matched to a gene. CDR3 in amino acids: CAIGTGGYEQYF. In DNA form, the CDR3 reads TGTGCCATCGGGACAGGGGGGTACGAGCAGTACTTC.

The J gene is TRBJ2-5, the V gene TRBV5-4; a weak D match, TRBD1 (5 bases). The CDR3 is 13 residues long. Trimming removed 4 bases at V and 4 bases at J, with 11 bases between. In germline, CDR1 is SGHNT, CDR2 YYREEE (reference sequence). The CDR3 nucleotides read TGTGCCAGCAGCCCGGACATGGTAGAGACCCAGTACTTC. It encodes CASSPDMVETQYF.

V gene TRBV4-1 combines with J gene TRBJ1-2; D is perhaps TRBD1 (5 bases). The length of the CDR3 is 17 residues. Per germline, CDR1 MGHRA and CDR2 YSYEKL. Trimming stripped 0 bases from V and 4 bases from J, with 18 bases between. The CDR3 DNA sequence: TGCGCCAGCAGCCAAGAAATACAGGTGTCGATTGGCTATGGCTACACCTTC. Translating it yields CASSQEIQVSIGYGYTF.

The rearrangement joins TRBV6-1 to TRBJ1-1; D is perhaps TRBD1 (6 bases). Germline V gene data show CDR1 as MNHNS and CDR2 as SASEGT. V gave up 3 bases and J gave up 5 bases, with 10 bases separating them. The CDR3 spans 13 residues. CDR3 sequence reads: CASSDRGPTEAFF. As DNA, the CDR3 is TGTGCCAGCAGTGACAGGGGTCCGACTGAAGCTTTCTTT.

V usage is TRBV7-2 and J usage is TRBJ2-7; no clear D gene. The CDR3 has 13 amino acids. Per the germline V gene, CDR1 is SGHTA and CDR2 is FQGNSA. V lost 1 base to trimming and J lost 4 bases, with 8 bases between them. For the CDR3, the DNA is TGTGCCAGCAGCTTAGGTCCGAGGTACGAGCAGTACTTC. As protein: CASSLGPRYEQYF.

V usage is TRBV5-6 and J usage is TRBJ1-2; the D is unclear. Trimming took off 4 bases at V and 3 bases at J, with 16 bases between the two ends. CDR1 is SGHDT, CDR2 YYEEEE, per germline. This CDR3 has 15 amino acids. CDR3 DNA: TGTGCCAGCAGCGAGATGGTCGGGGTGGACTATGGCTACACCTTC. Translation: CASSEMVGVDYGYTF. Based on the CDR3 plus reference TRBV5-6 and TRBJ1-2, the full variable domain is DAGVTQSPTHLIKTRGQQVTLRCSPKSGHDTVSWYQQALGQGPQFIFQYYEEEERQRGNFPDRFSGHQFPNYSSELNVNALLLGDSALYLCASSEMVGVDYGYTFGSGTRLTVV.

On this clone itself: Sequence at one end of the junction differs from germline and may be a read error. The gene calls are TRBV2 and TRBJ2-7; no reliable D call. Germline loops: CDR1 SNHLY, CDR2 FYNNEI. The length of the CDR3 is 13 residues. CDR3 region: CASSTEFSHEQYF. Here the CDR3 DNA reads TGTGCCAGCAGTACGGAGTTCTCCCACGAGCAGTACTTC.

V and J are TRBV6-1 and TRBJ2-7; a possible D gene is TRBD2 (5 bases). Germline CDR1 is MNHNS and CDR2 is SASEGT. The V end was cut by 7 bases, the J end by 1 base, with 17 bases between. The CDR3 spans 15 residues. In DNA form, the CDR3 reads TGTGCCAGCACCCTGCGGAGGTTCGAATCCTACGAGCAGTACTTC. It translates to CASTLRRFESYEQYF.

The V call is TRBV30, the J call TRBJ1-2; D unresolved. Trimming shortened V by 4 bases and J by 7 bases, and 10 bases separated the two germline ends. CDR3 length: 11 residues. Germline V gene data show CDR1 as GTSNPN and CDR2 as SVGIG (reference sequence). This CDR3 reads CAWKLAGGYTF. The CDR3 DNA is TGTGCCTGGAAACTGGCGGGTGGCTACACCTTC.

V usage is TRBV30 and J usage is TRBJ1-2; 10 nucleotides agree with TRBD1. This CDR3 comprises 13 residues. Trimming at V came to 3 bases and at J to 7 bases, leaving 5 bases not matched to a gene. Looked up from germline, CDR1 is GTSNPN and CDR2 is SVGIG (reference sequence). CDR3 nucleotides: TGTGCCTGGAGGCCGACAGGGGGCTCTGGCTACACCTTC. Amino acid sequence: CAWRPTGGSGYTF.